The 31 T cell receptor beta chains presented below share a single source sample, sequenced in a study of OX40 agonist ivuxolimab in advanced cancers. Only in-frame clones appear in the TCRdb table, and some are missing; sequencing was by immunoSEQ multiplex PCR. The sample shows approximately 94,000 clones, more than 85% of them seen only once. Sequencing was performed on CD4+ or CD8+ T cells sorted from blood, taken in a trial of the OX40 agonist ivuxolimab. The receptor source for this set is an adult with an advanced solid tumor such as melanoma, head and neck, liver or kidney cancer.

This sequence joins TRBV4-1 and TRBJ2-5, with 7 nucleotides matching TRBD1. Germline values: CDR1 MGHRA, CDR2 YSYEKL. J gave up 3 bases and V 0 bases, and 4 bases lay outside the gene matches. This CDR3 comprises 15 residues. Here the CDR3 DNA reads TGCGCCAGCAGCCAAGATGGGACAGAGAAAGAGACCCAGTACTTC. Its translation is CASSQDGTEKETQYF.

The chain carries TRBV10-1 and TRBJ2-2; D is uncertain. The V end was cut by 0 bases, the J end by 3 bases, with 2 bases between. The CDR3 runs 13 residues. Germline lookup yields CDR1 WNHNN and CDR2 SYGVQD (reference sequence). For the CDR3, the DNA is TGCGCCAGCAGTGAGTCATACACCGGGGAGCTGTTTTTT. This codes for CASSESYTGELFF.

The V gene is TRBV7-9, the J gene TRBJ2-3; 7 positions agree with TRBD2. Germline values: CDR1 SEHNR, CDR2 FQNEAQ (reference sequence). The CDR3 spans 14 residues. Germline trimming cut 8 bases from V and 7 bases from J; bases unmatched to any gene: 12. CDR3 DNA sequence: TGTGCCAGCTCAAGCGGGACTACAATTCATACGCAGTATTTT. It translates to CASSSGTTIHTQYF.

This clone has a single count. CDR3 loop: CASSKGGNYGYTF. CDR3 DNA sequence: TGCGCCAGCAGTAAAGGGGGCAACTATGGCTACACCTTC. J is TRBJ1-2 and V is TRBV4-1; TRBD1 matches 7 bases. Germline CDR1 is MGHRA and CDR2 is YSYEKL. Trimming at V came to 6 bases and at J to 2 bases, leaving 3 bases not matched to a gene. This CDR3 spans 13 amino acids.

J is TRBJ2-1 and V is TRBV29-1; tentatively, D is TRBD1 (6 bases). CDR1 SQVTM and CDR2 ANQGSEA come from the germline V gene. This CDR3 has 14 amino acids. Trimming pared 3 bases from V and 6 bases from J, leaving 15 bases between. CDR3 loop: CSVDSTGWVNEQFF. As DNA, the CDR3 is TGCAGCGTTGATTCCACAGGGTGGGTCAATGAGCAGTTCTTC.

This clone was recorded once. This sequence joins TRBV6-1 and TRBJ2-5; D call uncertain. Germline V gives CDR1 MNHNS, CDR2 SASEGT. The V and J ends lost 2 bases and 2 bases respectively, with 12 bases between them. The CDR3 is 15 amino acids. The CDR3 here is CASSESVGSQETQYF. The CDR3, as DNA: TGTGCCAGCAGTGAATCGGTCGGCTCTCAAGAGACCCAGTACTTC.

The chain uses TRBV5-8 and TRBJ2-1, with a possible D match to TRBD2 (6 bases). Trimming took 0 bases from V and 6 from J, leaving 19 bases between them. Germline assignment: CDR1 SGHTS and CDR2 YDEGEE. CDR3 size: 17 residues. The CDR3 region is CASSLGHTTGLTNEQFF. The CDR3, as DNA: TGTGCCAGCAGCTTGGGCCACACTACGGGACTCACCAATGAGCAGTTCTTC.

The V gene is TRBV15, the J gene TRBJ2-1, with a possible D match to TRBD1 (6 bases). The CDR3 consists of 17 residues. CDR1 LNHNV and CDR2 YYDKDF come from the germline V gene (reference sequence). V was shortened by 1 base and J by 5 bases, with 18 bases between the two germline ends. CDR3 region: CATSRVGRGWAHNEQFF. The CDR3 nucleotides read TGTGCCACCAGCAGAGTAGGCAGGGGATGGGCCCACAATGAGCAGTTCTTC.

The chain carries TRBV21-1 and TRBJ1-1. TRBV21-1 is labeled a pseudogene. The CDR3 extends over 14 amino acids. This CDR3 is CASSTSGGNTEAFF. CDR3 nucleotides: TGTGCCAGCAGCACATCGGGGGGGAACACTGAAGCTTTCTTT.

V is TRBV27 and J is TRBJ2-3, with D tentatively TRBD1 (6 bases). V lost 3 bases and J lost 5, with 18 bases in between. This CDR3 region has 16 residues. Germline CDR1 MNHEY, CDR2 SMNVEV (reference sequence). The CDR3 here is CASSLSWQRGLDTQYF. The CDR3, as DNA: TGTGCCAGCAGTTTGAGTTGGCAGAGGGGGTTAGATACGCAGTATTTT.

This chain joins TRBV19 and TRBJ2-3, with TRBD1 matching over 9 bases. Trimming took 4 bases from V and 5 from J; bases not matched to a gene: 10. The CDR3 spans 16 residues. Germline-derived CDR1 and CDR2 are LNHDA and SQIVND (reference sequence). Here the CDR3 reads CASSTPGQGHRDTQYF. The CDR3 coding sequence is TGTGCCAGTAGTACCCCGGGACAGGGACATCGAGATACGCAGTATTTT.

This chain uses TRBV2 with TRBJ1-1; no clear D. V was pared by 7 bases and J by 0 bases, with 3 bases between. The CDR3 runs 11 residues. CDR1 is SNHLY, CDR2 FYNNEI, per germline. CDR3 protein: CASTLNTEAFF. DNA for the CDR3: TGTGCCAGCACCCTGAACACTGAAGCTTTCTTT. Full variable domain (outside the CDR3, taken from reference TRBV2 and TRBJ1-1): EPEVTQTPSHQVTQMGQEVILRCVPISNHLYFYWYRQILGQKVEFLVSFYNNEISEKSEIFDDQFSVERPDGSNFTLKIRSTKLEDSAMYFCASTLNTEAFFGQGTRLTVV.

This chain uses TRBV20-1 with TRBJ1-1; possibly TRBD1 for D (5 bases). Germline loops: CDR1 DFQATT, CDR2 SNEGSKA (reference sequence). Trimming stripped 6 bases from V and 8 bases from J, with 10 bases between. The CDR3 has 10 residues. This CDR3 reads CSARDGEAFF. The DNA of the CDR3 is TGCAGTGCCAGGGACGGAGAAGCTTTCTTT.

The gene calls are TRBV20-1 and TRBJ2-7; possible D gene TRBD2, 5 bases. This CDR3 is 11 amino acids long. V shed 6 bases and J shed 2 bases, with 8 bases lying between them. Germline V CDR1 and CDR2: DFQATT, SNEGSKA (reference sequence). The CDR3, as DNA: TGCAGTGCGAAACTAGCCTACGAGCAGTACTTC. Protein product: CSAKLAYEQYF.

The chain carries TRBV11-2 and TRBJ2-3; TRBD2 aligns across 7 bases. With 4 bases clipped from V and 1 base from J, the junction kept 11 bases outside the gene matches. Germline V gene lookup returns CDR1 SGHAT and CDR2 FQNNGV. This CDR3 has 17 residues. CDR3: CASSSTLLADGTDTQYF. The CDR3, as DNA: TGTGCCAGCAGCTCCACCCTGCTAGCGGACGGCACAGATACGCAGTATTTT.

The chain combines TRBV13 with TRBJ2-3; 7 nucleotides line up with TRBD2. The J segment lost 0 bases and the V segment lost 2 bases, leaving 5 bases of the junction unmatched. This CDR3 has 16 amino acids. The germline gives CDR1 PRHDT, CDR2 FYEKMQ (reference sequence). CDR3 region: CASSLTAGPSTDTQYF. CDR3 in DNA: TGTGCCAGCAGCTTAACAGCGGGGCCTAGCACAGATACGCAGTATTTT.

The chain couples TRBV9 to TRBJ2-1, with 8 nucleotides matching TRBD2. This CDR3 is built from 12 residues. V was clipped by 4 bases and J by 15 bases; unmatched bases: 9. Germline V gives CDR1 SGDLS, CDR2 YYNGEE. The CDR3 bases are TGTGCCAGCAGCCCCGGGGGGGAAGTGAGGTTCTTC. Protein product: CASSPGGEVRFF.

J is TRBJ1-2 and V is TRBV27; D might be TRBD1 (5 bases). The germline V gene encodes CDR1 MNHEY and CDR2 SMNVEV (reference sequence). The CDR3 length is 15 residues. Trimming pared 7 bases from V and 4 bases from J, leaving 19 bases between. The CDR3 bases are TGTGCCAGCACTACTGGGGGGGACGACCGCTATGGCTACACCTTC. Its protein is CASTTGGDDRYGYTF.

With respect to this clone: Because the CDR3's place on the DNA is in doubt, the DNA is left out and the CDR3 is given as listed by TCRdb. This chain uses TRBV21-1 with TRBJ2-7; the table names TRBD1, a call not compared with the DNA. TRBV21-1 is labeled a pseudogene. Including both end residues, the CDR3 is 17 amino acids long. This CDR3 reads CASSPSAVGQGAYEQYF.

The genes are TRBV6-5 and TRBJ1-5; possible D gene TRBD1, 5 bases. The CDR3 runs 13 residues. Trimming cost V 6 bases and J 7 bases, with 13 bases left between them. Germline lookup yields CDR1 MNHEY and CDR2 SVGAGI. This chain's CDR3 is CASRPTDLQPQHF. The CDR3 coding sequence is TGTGCCAGCAGACCGACAGACCTCCAGCCCCAGCATTTT.

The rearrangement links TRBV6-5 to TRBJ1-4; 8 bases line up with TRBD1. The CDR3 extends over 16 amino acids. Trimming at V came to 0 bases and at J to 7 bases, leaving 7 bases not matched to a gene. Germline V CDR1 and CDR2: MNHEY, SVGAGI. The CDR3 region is CASSYSTGAAGEKLFF. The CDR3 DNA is TGTGCCAGCAGTTACTCGACAGGGGCCGCGGGTGAAAAACTGTTTTTT.

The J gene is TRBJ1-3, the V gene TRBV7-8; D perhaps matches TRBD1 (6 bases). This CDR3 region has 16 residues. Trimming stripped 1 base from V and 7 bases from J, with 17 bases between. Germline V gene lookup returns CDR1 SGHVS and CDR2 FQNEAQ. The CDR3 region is CASSLGGALRANTIYF. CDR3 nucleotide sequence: TGTGCCAGCAGCTTAGGGGGGGCTCTCAGAGCGAACACCATATATTTT.

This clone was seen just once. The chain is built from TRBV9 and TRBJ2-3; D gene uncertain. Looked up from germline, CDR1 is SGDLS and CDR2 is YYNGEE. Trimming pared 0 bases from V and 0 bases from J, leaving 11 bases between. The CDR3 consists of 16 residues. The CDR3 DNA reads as TGTGCCAGCAGCGTAGAGGTTAGCAGGAGCACAGATACGCAGTATTTT. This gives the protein CASSVEVSRSTDTQYF.

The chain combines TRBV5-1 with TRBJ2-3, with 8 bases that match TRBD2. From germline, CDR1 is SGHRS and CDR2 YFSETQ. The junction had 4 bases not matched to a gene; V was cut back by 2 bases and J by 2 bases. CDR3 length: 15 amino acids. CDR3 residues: CASSFPAGATDTQYF. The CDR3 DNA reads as TGCGCCAGCAGCTTTCCAGCGGGGGCCACAGATACGCAGTATTTT.

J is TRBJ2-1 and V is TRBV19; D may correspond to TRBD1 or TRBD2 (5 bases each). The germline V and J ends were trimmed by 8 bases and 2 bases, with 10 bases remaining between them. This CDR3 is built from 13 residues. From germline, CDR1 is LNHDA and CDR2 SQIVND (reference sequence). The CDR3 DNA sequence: TGTGCCAGTTCCGGGACCACCTACAATGAGCAGTTCTTC. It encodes CASSGTTYNEQFF.

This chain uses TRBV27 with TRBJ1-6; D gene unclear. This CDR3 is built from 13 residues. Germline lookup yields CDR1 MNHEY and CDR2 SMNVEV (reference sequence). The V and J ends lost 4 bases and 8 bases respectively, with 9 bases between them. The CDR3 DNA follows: TGTGCCAGCAGTTCTGGGTTGGATTCACCCCTCCACTTT. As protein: CASSSGLDSPLHF.

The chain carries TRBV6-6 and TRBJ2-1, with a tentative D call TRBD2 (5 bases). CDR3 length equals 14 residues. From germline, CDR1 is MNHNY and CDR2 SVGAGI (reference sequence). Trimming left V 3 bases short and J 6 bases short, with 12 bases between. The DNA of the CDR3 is TGTGCCAGCAGTTATCCGGGAACCTTCAATGAGCAGTTCTTC. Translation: CASSYPGTFNEQFF.

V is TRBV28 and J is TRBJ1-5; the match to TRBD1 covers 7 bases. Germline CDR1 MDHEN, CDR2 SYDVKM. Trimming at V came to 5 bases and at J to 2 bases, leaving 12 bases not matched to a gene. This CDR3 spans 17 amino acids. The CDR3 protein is CASSPSDREDGNQPQHF. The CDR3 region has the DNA TGTGCCAGCAGTCCCTCCGACAGGGAAGACGGCAATCAGCCCCAGCATTTT.

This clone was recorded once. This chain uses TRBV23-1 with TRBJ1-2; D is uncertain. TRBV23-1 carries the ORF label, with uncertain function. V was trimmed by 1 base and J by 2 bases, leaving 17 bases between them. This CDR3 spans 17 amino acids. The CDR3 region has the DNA TGCGCCAGCAGTCAATTCGAGGTACGCCCTGCAAACTATGGCTACACCTTC. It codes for CASSQFEVRPANYGYTF.

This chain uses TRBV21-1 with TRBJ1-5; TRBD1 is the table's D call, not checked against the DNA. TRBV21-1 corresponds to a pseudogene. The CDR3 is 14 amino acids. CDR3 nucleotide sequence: TGTGCCAGCAGCAAACGCCAGGGTTATCAGCCCCAGCATTTT. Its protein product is CASSKRQGYQPQHF.

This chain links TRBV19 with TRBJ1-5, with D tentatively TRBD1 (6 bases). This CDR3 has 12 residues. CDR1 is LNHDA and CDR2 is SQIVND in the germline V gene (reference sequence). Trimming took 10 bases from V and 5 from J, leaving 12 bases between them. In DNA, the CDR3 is TGTGCCACCGAGGAGGGGGATCAGCCCCAGCATTTT. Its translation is CATEEGDQPQHF.